The clone carrying this T cell receptor (beta chain) was detected only a few times. Its target is unknown. The data were obtained in a study of response to subunit inactivated influenza vaccine. Trimming removed 4 bases from V and 2 bases from J, with 24 bases in between. Per germline, CDR1 MNHEY and CDR2 SMNVEV (reference sequence). The CDR3 extends over 19 amino acids. Study results and caveats: After each seasonal influenza vaccination, few new T cells are recruited, the authors suggested.

TCRdb recomputed calls from the RT-PCR reads with MiXCR, one row per CDR3 protein. The data contain about 700,000 distinct CDR3 sequences, 11% to 15% of them singletons. This chain joins TRBV27 and TRBJ1-5; the D gene is possibly TRBD1 (5 bases). The specimen was PBMCs from blood, collected 14 to 15 days before vaccination. This clonotype was obtained from a man aged 45-65 years who received an inactivated influenza vaccine. The CDR3 reads CASSSYPITGFVGNQPQHF. The CDR3 DNA reads as TGTGCCAGCAGTTCCTACCCGATCACAGGATTTGTTGGCAATCAGCCCCAGCATTTT.